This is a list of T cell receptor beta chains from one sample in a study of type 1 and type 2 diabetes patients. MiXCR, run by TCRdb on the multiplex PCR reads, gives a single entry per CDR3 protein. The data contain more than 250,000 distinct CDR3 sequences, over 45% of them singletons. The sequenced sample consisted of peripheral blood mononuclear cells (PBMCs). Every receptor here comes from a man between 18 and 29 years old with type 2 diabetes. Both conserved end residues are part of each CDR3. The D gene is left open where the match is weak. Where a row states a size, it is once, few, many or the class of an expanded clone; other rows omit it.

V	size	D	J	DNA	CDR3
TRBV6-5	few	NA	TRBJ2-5	TGTGCCAGCAGTTACACGCGGGGGCGGGAGACCCAGTACTTC	CASSYTRGRETQYF
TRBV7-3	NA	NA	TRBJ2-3	TGTGCCAGCAGCTTAGCAGTCGGACTAATTAACACAGATACGCAGTATTTT	CASSLAVGLINTDTQYF
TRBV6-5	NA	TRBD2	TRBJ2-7	TGTGCCAGCGGGGGGACTAGCTCCTACGAGCAGTACTTC	CASGGTSSYEQYF
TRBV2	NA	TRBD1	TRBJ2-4	TGTGCCAGCCGGACAGGGGGACAAACGAAAGCCAAAAACATTCAGTACTTC	CASRTGGQTKAKNIQYF
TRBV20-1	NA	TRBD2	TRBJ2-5	TGCAGTGTAACTCGGGGGGGGGAAGAGACCCAGTACTTC	CSVTRGGEETQYF
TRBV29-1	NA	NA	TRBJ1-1	TGCAGCGATGGACAGCACACTGAAGCTTTCTTT	CSDGQHTEAFF
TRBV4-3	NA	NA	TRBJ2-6	TGCGCCAGCAGCCAAGAGGGTTACTCTGGGGCCAACGTCCTGACTTTC	CASSQEGYSGANVLTF
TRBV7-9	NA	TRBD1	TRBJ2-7	TGTGCCAGCAGCCCCGGGACAGGCGGACACTACGAGCAGTACTTC	CASSPGTGGHYEQYF
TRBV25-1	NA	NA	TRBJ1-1	TGTGCCAGCAGCTTGCTTCCTGGGTTCTCTGAAGCTTTCTTT	CASSLLPGFSEAFF
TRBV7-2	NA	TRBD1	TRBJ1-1	TGTGCCAGCAGCCCACCTACAGGACTAGCGGGACAGGGAGGAACTGAAGCTTTCTTT	CASSPPTGLAGQGGTEAFF
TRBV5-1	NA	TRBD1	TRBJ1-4	TGCGCCAGCAGCACTGGACAGGGCAACGAAAAACTGTTTTTT	CASSTGQGNEKLFF
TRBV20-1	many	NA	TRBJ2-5	TGCAGTGCTAGGTGGGGAACGGAGACCCAGTACTTC	CSARWGTETQYF
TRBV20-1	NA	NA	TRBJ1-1	TGCAGTGCAGGGGGGGCGGCTTTCTTT	CSAGGAAFF